These T cell receptor beta chains were read from a single sample in a study of T cells in Graves' hyperthyroidism and ophthalmopathy. TCRdb itself ran the multiplex PCR reads through MiXCR, one entry per CDR3 protein. The sample consists of roughly 500,000 distinct CDR3 sequences, approximately 25% of them appearing once. Sequencing input: blood. The receptors here all came from a woman in her twenties or thirties with Graves' ophthalmopathy. Both conserved end residues are part of each CDR3. A D gene is named only where the DNA matches it firmly. Only part of the rows carry a size: once, few, many, or a class if the clone is expanded.

TRBJ1-5,many,TRBV12-3/TRBV12-4,TRBD1,TGTGCCAGCAGTTTAGGACAGGGATCGTCTCAGCCTCAGCATTTT,CASSLGQGSSQPQHF
TRBJ2-5,NA,TRBV6-1,TRBD1,TGTGCCAGCAGCGACAGGGCCACCGCGGAGACCCAGTACTTC,CASSDRATAETQYF
TRBJ2-2,many,TRBV5-1,NA,TGCGCCAGCAGCCCCCACGGCTACGGAGGCCTCGGGGGCACCGGGGAGCTGTTTTTT,CASSPHGYGGLGGTGELFF
TRBJ2-7,NA,TRBV6-2/TRBV6-3,NA,TGTGCCAGCAGTTACTCTGGGGTGTTCAGCTACGAGCAGTACTTC,CASSYSGVFSYEQYF
TRBJ1-5,many,TRBV7-8,NA,TGTGCCAGCAGCTTAGGGACGAGCAATCAGCCCCAGCATTTT,CASSLGTSNQPQHF
TRBJ2-5,NA,TRBV2,TRBD2,TGTGCCAGCAGGAGACTAGCGGCCCAGGAGACCCAGTACTTC,CASRRLAAQETQYF
TRBJ1-5,NA,TRBV6-1,NA,TGTGCCAGCAGTGAGCTGGGGCAGGGGCAGCCCCAGCATTTT,CASSELGQGQPQHF
TRBJ2-7,NA,TRBV2,NA,TGTGCCAGCAAACTCAGGGTCTACGAGCAGTACTTC,CASKLRVYEQYF
TRBJ2-7,few,TRBV19,NA,TGTGCCAGTAGTATAGCTGGGTCGGGAATAAGCGAGCAGTACTTC,CASSIAGSGISEQYF
TRBJ2-7,once,TRBV20-1,TRBD1,TGCAGTGCCGGAGACAGGGGGCGCAAAGGGGAGCAGTACTTC,CSAGDRGRKGEQYF
TRBJ2-7,NA,TRBV6-5,NA,TGTGCCAGCAGTAACTTATCGGGACACCCGGCGGACGAGCAGTACTTC,CASSNLSGHPADEQYF
TRBJ1-2,many,TRBV10-3,NA,TGTGCCATCAGCCTTGAGGGGTATGGGGGCTACACCTTC,CAISLEGYGGYTF
TRBJ1-2,many,TRBV20-1,NA,TGCAGTGCTAGCTCGTCTGGGCGACCCTATGGCTACACCTTC,CSASSSGRPYGYTF
TRBJ1-5,NA,TRBV7-6,TRBD1,TGTGCCAGCAGCAAGGACAGGGGTAGCAATCAGCCCCAGCATTTT,CASSKDRGSNQPQHF
TRBJ1-5,many,TRBV28,TRBD1,TGTGCCAGCAGTTTCAGGACAGGGTTTTCGCCCCAGCATTTT,CASSFRTGFSPQHF
TRBJ2-5,many,TRBV11-2,TRBD1,TGTGCCAGGGCGGGACAGGGTGTTCGCGGGGCCCAAGAGACCCAGTACTTC,CARAGQGVRGAQETQYF
TRBJ2-3,NA,TRBV6-2/TRBV6-3,NA,TGTGCCAGCAGTTACGGGCCAGAGACAGATACGCAGTATTTT,CASSYGPETDTQYF
TRBJ1-2,many,TRBV15,NA,TGTGCCACCAGCACGGACCATCTATATGGCTACACCTTC,CATSTDHLYGYTF
TRBJ2-2,many,TRBV4-1,NA,TGCGCCAGCAGCCGGACCACTTCATTCACGACCGGGGAGCTGTTTTTT,CASSRTTSFTTGELFF
TRBJ1-2,NA,TRBV29-1,NA,TGCAGCGGGGGTCTGTATTCTCATGGCTACACCTTC,CSGGLYSHGYTF
TRBJ2-2,many,TRBV20-1,TRBD2,TGCAGTGCTAGAGATCTCGCCCAGCGGGGGATCATCACCGGGGAGCTGTTTTTT,CSARDLAQRGIITGELFF